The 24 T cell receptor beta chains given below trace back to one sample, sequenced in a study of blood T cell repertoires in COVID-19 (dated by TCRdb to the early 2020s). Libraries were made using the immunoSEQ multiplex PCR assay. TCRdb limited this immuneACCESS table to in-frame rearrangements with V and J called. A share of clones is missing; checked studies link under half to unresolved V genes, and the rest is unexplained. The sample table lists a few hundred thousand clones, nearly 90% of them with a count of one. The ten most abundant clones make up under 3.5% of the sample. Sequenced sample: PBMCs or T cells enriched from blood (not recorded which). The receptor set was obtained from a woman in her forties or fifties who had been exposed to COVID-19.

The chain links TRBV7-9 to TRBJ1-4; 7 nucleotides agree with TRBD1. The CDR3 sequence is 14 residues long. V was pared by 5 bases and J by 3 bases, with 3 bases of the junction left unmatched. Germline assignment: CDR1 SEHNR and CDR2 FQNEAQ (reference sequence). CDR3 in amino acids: CASSPTGPNEKLFF. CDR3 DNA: TGTGCCAGCAGCCCGACAGGGCCTAATGAAAAACTGTTTTTT.

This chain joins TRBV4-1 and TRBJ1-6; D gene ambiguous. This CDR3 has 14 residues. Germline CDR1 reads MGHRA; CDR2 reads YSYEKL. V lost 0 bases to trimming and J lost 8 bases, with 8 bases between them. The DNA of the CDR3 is TGCGCCAGCAGCCAAGAACGCGCGGATTCACCCCTCCACTTT. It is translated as CASSQERADSPLHF.

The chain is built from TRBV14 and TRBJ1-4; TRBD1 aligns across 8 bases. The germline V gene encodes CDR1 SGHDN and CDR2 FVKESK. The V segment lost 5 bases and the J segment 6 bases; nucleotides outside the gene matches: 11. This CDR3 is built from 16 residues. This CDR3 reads CASSKQGAVLHEKLFF. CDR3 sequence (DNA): TGTGCCAGCAGCAAGCAGGGGGCTGTCTTGCATGAAAAACTGTTTTTT. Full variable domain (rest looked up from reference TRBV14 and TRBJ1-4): EAGVTQFPSHSVIEKGQTVTLRCDPISGHDNLYWYRRVMGKEIKFLLHFVKESKQDESGMPNNRFLAERTGGTYSTLKVQPAELEDSGVYFCASSKQGAVLHEKLFFGSGTQLSVL.

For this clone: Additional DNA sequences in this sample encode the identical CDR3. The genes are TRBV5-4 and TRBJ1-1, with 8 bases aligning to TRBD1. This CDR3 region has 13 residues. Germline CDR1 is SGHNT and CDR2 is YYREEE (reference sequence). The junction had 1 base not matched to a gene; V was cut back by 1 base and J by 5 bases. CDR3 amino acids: CASSLTGGTEAFF. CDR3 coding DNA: TGTGCCAGCAGCTTGACAGGGGGAACTGAAGCTTTCTTT.

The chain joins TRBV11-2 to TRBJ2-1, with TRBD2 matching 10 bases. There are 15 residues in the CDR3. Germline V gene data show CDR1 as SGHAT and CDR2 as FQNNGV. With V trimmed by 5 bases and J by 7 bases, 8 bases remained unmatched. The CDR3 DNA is TGTGCCAGCAGCCCTAGCGGGGGCGGTCGAAATGAGCAGTTCTTC. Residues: CASSPSGGGRNEQFF.

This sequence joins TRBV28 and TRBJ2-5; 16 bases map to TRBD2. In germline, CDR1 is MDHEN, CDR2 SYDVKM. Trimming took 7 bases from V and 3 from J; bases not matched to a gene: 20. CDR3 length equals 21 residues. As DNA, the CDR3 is TGTGCCAGCACCCGGGCCCCCGGGACTAGCGGGGGGGATCCCCAAGAAGAGACCCAGTACTTC. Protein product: CASTRAPGTSGGDPQEETQYF.

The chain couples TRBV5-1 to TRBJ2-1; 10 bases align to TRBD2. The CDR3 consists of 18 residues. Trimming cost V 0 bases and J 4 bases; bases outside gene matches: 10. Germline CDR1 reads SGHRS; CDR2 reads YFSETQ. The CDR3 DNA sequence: TGCGCCAGCAGCTTGGCCCTAGCGGGGGCAACAAAGTACAATGAGCAGTTCTTC. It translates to CASSLALAGATKYNEQFF.

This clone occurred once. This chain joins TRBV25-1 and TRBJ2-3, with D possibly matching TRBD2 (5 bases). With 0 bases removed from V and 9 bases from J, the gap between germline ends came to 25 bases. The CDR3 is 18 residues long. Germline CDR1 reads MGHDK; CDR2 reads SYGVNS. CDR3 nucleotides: TGTGCCAGCAGTGAATATTTTACTGGAGTAGGGCGACTACCGACGCAGTATTTT. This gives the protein CASSEYFTGVGRLPTQYF.

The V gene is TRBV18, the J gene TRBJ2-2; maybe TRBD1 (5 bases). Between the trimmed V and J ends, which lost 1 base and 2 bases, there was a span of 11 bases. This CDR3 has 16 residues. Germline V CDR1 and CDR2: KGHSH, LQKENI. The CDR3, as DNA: TGTGCCAGCTCACCACAGCAGGGCCTCAACACCGGGGAGCTGTTTTTT. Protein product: CASSPQQGLNTGELFF.

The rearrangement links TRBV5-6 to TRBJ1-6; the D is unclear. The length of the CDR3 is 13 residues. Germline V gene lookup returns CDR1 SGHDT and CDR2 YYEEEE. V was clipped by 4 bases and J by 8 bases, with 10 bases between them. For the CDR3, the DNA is TGTGCCAGCAGCCCCAGCGCCGATTCACCCCTCCACTTT. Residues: CASSPSADSPLHF.

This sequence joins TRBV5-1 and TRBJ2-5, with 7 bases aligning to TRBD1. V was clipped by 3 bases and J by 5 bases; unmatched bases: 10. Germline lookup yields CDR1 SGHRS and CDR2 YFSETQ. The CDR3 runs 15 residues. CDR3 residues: CASSSNGDSRETQYF. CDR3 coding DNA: TGCGCCAGCAGCTCTAACGGGGACAGCAGGGAGACCCAGTACTTC.

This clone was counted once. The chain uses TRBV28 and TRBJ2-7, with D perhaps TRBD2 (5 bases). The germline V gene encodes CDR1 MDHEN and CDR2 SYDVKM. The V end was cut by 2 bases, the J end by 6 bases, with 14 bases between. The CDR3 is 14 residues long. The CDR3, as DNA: TGTGCCAGCAGTTTAGAACTAGTTTTAGGCGAGCAGTACTTC. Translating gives CASSLELVLGEQYF.

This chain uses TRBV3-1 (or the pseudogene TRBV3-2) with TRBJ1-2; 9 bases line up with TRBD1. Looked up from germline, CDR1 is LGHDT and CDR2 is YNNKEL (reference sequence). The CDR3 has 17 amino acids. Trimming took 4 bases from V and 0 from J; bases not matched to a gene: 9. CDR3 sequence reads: CASSRITDRGTNYGYTF. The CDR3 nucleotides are TGTGCCAGCAGCCGGATCACTGACAGGGGGACTAACTATGGCTACACCTTC.

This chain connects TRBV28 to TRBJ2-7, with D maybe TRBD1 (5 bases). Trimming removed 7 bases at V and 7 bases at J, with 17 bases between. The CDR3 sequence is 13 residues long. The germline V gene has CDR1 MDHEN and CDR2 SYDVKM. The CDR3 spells CASKGSPSVEQYF. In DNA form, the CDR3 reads TGTGCCAGCAAGGGGTCTCCCTCCGTGGAGCAGTACTTC.

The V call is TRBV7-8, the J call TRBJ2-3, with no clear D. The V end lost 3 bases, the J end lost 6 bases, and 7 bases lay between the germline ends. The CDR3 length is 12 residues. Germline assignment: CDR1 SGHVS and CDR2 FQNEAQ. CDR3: CASSFNADTQYF. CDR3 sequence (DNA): TGTGCCAGCAGCTTTAACGCGGATACGCAGTATTTT.

CDR3 nucleotide sequence: TGTGCCAGCAGCTTAGTAGGGCGGACTAGCGGTGGCCAAGAGACCCAGTACTTC. As protein: CASSLVGRTSGGQETQYF. V is TRBV7-2 and J is TRBJ2-5, with 10 positions matching TRBD2. CDR3 length: 18 residues. Germline V gives CDR1 SGHTA, CDR2 FQGNSA. J lost 1 base, V lost 1 base, and 9 bases had no gene match.

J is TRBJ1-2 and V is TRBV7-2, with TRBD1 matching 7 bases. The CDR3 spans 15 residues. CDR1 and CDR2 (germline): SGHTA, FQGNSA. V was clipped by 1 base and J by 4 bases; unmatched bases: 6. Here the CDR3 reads CASSLGETGPYGYTF. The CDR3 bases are TGTGCCAGCAGCTTAGGAGAGACAGGGCCCTATGGCTACACCTTC.

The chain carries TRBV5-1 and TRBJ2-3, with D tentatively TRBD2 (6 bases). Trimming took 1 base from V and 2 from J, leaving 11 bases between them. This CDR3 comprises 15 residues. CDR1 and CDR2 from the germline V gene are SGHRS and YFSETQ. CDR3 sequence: CASSLTSRDTDTQYF. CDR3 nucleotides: TGCGCCAGCAGCTTGACTAGCAGAGACACAGATACGCAGTATTTT.

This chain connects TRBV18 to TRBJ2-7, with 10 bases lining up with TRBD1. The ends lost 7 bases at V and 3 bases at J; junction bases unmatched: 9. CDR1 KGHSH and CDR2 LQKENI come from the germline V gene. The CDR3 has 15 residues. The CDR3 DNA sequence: TGTGCCAGCTTAAATCCGGGACAGGGGATCTACGAGCAGTACTTC. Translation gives CASLNPGQGIYEQYF.

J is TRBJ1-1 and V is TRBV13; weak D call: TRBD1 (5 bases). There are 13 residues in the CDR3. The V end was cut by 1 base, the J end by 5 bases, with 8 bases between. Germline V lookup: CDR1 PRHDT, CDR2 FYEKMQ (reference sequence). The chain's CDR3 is CASSLVGGTEAFF. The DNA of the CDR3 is TGTGCCAGCAGCTTAGTGGGGGGGACTGAAGCTTTCTTT.

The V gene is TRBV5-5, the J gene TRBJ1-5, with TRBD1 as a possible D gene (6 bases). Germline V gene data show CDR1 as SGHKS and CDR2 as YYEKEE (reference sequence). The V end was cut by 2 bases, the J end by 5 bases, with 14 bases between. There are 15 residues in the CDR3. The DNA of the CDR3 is TGTGCCAGCAGCTTACAGGGAATTAAGTATCAGCCCCAGCATTTT. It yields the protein CASSLQGIKYQPQHF.

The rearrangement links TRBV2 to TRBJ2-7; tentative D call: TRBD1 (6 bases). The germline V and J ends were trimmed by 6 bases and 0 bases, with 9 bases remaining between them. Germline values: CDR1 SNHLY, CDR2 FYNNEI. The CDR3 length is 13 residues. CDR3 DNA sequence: TGTGCCAGCAGCAAGGACAGCTCCTACGAGCAGTACTTC. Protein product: CASSKDSSYEQYF.

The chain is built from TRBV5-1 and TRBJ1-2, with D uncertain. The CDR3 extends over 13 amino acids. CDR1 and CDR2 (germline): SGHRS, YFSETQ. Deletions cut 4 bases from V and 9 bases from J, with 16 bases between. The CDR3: CASSLDNSRSYTF. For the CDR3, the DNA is TGCGCCAGCAGCCTAGATAACTCCCGGAGCTACACCTTC. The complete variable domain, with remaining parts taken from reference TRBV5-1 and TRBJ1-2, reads KAGVTQTPRYLIKTRGQQVTLSCSPISGHRSVSWYQQTPGQGLQFLFEYFSETQRNKGNFPGRFSGRQFSNSRSEMNVSTLELGDSALYLCASSLDNSRSYTFGSGTRLTVV.

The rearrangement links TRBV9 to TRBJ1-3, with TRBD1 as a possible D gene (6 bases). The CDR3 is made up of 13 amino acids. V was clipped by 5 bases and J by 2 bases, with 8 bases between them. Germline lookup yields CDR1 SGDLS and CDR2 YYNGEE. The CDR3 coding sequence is TGTGCCAGCAGTACAGGGACTGGAAACACCATATATTTT. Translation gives CASSTGTGNTIYF.